These T cell receptor beta chains were read from a single sample in a study of shared clonotypes between healthy human individuals. Only in-frame clones appear in the TCRdb table, and some are missing; sequencing was by immunoSEQ multiplex PCR. The sample lists roughly 810,000 clones, 90% to 98% seen once, with about 0.25% in the top ten. Sequenced sample: naive CD8+ T cells sorted from blood. The receptors were gathered from a young man in good health. Each CDR3 is given with its conserved first and last residue. The D gene is left open where the match is weak. Size is stated for part of the rows, as once, few or many counts, or as a class when the clone is expanded.

d_call v_call clone_size cdr3_aa
. TRBV9 . CASSRGDYEQYF
. TRBV5-1 . CASSLAGGLGQPQHF
TRBD2 TRBV28 . CASGLAGEETQYF
TRBD1 TRBV7-7 once CASSLGPGQRYEQYF
TRBD2 TRBV6-5 once CASSSNLAVPYNEQFF
. TRBV10-3 . CAISEDSRREQYF
. TRBV6-5 . CASSYSAHPGYEQYF
TRBD1 TRBV7-9 . CASSKGQAQETQYF
. TRBV7-6 once CASSPRRGSTEAFF
. TRBV4-1 once CASSQDGGPQPQHF
TRBD1 TRBV7-9 . CASSSGQWNTEAFF
. TRBV5-3 . CARSLEYSDTQYF
. TRBV7-8 . CASSLPPIAEQYF
. TRBV2 few CASSEAESYGYTF
. TRBV11-2 . CASGGAYNEQFF
. TRBV4-2 . CASSQGVSLSYNEQFF
. TRBV6-5 . CASSVGTYYEQYF
TRBD2 TRBV29-1 . CSVVLLAGYNEQFF
. TRBV2 . CASSVSYSNQPQHF
. TRBV11-2 . CASSLLSPEQFF
TRBD2 TRBV29-1 . CSVEALAGESYWYEQFF
TRBD1 TRBV28 . CASSPRTGTGELFF
. TRBV11-2 . CASSGLPHEQFF
. TRBV6-1 . CASSEYGRLPDYEQYF
TRBD1 TRBV5-1 . CASSLGQGSNEQFF
TRBD2 TRBV7-2 . CASTRASGIYEQYF
TRBD1 TRBV7-8 . CASSLEQGESDETQYF
. TRBV5-1 . CASSAGDSSYEQYF
TRBD2 TRBV5-5 . CASSPGTSPYEQYF
TRBD2 TRBV2 once CASSPVAGGRETQYF
. TRBV14 . CASSQAPSYEQYF
TRBD1 TRBV27 . CASSSLPQGVSYEQYF
. TRBV7-8 . CASSFRGGITSAQETQYF
TRBD2 TRBV5-4 . CASSFGLAGNTDTQYF
TRBD2 TRBV7-6 . CASSLEASGNYEQFF
TRBD1 TRBV15 . CATSNWGQANGNTIYF
. TRBV28 . CASNRESGETQYF
. TRBV30 . CAWRALSEAFF
. TRBV28 . CASAKGTRGYGYTF
TRBD2 TRBV28 few CASSPLELAAYTDTQYF
TRBD1 TRBV9 . CASSDPNTGTGIYGYTF
TRBD1 TRBV2 . CASISRDSYISNTEAFF
. TRBV27 . CASRGLGFYEQYF
TRBD2 TRBV28 . CASRRLAGEVTYSTDTQYF
TRBD1 TRBV19 . CASSSTGATYEQYF
. TRBV14 . CASSPRGRRGLTDTQYF